The clone carrying this T cell receptor beta chain was seen more than once but under ten times. One entry per CDR3 protein, called by TCRdb with MiXCR from the RACE reads. The table shows around 300,000 distinct CDR3 sequences, with approximately 7.5% occurring only once. This record belongs to a study of human T cells and chemical hapten exposure. As to time point: pre-sensitization, week 0. Treatment given: therapeutic diphenylcyclopropenone sensitization with weekly scalp DPC. Germline V gives CDR1 SGHDT, CDR2 YYEEEE. Trimming cost V 3 bases and J 2 bases; bases outside gene matches: 5. CDR3 length: 15 amino acids.

The specimen comprised whole blood, sampled in connection with sensitization to the hapten diphenylcyclopropenone (DPC). The receptor was isolated from a man aged 18 to 30 with alopecia areata. Some clones in this sample may be carry-over from other donors' samples. The V call is TRBV5-6, the J call TRBJ2-3, with TRBD2 matching 8 bases. CDR3 in amino acids: CASSSAGAATDTQYF. The CDR3 DNA reads as TGTGCCAGCAGCTCAGCGGGGGCCGCCACAGATACGCAGTATTTT.